This TCR beta chain is drawn from a study of blood T cell repertoires in COVID-19. Looking at the study overall: Samples representing acute and convalescent COVID-19 were sourced from the United States, Italy and Spain.

CDR3 size: 12 residues. V lost 7 bases to trimming and J lost 2 bases, with 8 bases between them. CDR1 is SNHLY and CDR2 is FYNNEI in the germline V gene. As handled by the study authors: Estimated nucleated cell counts came from reference gene primer amplification. Some clones are missing from TCRdb's copy, which holds only in-frame ones; the method was immunoSEQ multiplex PCR. Clone size and V and J calls were adopted from that table, with D and trimming inferred from the DNA. The sample contains about 130,000 clones, roughly 80% of which appear only once. The rearrangement uses TRBV2 and TRBJ1-1, with D hard to call. The TCR sequence derives from a man aged 55 to 70 with acute or convalescent COVID-19. The sample consisted of peripheral blood. DNA of the CDR3: TGTGCCAGCACAACAAGTAACACTGAAGCTTTCTTT. Amino acid sequence: CASTTSNTEAFF.